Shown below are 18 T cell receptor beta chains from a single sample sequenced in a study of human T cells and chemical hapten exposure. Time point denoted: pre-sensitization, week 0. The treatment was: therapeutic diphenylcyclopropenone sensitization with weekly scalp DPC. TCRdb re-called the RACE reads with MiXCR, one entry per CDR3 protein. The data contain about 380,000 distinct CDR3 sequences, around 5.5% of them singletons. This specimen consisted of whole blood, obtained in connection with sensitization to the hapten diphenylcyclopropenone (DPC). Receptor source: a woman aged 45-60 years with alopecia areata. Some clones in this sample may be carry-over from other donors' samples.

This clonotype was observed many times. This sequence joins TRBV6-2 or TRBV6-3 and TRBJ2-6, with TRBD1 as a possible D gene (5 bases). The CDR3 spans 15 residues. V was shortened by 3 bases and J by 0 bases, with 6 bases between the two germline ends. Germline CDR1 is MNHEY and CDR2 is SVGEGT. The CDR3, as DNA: TGTGCCAGCAGTTATACAGGCTCTGGGGCCAACGTCCTGACTTTC. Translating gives CASSYTGSGANVLTF.

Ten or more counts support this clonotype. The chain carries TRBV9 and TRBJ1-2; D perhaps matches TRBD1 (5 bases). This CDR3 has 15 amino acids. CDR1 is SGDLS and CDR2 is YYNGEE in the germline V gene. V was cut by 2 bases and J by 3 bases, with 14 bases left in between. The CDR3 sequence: CASSVSTDSYYGYTF. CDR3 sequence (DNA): TGTGCCAGCAGCGTCTCGACAGATTCCTACTATGGCTACACCTTC.

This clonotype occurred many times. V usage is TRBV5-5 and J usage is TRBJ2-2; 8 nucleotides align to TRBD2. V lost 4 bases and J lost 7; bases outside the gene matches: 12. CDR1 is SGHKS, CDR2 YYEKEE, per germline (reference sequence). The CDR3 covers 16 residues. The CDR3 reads CASSAGAGDFVGELFF. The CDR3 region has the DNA TGTGCCAGCAGCGCCGGAGCGGGAGACTTTGTCGGGGAGCTGTTTTTT.

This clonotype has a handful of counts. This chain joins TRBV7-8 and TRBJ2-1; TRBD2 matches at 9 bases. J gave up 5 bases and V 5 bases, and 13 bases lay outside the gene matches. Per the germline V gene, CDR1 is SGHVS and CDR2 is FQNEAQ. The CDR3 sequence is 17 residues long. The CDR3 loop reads CASSPIGAGGMDNEQFF. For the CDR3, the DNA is TGTGCCAGCAGCCCCATTGGAGCGGGAGGTATGGACAATGAGCAGTTCTTC.

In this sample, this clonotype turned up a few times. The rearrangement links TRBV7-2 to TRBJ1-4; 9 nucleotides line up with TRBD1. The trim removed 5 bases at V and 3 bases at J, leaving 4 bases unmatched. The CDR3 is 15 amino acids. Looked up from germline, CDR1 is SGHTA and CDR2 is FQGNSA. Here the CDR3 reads CASSLRTGANEKLFF. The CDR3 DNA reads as TGTGCCAGCAGCCTCAGGACAGGGGCTAATGAAAAACTGTTTTTT. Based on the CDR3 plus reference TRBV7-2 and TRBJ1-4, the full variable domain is GAGVSQSPSNKVTEKGKDVELRCDPISGHTALYWYRQSLGQGLEFLIYFQGNSAPDKSGLPSDRFSAERTGGSVSTLTIQRTQQEDSAVYLCASSLRTGANEKLFFGSGTQLSVL.

The CDR3 region is CASSPPRDRARQYF. The CDR3, as DNA: TGTGCCAGCAGCCCCCCCCGGGACAGGGCCAGGCAGTACTTC. This chain uses TRBV12-3 or TRBV12-4 with TRBJ2-7, with 9 bases aligning to TRBD1. V lost 6 bases, J lost 9 bases, and 12 bases stayed unmatched. The CDR3 is 14 residues long.

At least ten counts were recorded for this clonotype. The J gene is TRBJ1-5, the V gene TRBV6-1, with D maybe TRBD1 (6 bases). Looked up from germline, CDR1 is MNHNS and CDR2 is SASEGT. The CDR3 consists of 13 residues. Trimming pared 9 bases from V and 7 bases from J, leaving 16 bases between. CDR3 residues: CASSITGLQPQHF. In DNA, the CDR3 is TGTGCCAGTTCAATAACAGGGTTACAGCCCCAGCATTTT.

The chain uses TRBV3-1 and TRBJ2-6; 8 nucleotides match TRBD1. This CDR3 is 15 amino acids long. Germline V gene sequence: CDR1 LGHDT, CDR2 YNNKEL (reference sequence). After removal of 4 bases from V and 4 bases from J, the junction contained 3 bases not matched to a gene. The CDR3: CASSLQGDGANVLTF. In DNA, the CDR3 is TGTGCCAGCAGCCTACAGGGGGACGGGGCCAACGTCCTGACTTTC.

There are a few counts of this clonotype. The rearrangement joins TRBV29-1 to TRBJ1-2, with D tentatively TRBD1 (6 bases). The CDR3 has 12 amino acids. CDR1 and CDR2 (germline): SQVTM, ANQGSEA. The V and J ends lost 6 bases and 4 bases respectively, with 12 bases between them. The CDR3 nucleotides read TGCAGCGTCACGGACAGCCTCTATGGCTACACCTTC. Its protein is CSVTDSLYGYTF. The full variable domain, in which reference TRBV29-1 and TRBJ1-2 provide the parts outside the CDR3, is SAVISQKPSRDICQRGTSLTIQCQVDSQVTMMFWYRQQPGQSLTLIATANQGSEATYESGFVIDKFPISRPNLTFSTLTVSNMSPEDSSIYLCSVTDSLYGYTFGSGTRLTVV.

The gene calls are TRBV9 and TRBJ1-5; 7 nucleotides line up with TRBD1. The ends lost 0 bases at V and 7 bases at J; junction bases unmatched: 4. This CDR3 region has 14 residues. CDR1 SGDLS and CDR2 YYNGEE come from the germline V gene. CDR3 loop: CASSVGDREQPQHF. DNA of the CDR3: TGTGCCAGCAGCGTAGGAGACAGGGAACAGCCCCAGCATTTT.

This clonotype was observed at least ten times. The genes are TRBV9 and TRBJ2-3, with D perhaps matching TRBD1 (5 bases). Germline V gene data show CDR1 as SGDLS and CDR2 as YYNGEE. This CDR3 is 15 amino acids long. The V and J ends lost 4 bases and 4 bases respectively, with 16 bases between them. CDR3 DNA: TGTGCCAGCAGCACCAAACCCCAGGGATCAGATACGCAGTATTTT. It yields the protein CASSTKPQGSDTQYF.

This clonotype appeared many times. The CDR3 here is CASSLHSNTGELFF. The DNA for the CDR3 is TGTGCCAGCAGCTTACATTCGAACACCGGGGAGCTGTTTTTT. V is TRBV7-7 and J is TRBJ2-2; D not certain. Trimming took 2 bases from V and 0 from J, leaving 4 bases between them. CDR1 and CDR2 from the germline V gene are SSHAT and FNYEAQ (reference sequence). The CDR3 extends over 14 amino acids.

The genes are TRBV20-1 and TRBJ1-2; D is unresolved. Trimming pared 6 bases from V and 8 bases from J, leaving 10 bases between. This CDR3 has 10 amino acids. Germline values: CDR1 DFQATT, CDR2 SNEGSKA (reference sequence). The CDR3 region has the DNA TGCAGTGCGGGAAAAGGCGGCTACACCTTC. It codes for CSAGKGGYTF.

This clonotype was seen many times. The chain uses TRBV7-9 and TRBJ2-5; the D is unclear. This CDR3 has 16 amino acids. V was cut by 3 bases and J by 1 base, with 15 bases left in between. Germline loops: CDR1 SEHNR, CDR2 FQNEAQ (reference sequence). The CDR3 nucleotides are TGTGCCAGCAGCTTTGAGGTAACCCCAGGCCAAGAGACCCAGTACTTC. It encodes CASSFEVTPGQETQYF. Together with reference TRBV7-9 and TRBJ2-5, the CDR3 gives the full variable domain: DTGVSQNPRHKITKRGQNVTFRCDPISEHNRLYWYRQTLGQGPEFLTYFQNEAQLEKSRLLSDRFSAERPKGSFSTLEIQRTEQGDSAMYLCASSFEVTPGQETQYFGPGTRLLVL.

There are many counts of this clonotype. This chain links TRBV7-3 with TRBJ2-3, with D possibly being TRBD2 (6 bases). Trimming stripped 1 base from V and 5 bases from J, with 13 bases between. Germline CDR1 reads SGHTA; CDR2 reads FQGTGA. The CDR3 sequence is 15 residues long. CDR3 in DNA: TGTGCCAGCAGCTTAAGTGGCGGGGCAGGAGATACGCAGTATTTT. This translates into CASSLSGGAGDTQYF.

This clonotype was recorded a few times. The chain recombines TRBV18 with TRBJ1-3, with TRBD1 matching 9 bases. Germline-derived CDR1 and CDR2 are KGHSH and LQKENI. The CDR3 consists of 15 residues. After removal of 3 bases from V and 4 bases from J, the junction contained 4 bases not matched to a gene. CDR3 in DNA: TGTGCCAGCTCACCGGGACAGGGAGGAGGAAACACCATATATTTT. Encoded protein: CASSPGQGGGNTIYF.

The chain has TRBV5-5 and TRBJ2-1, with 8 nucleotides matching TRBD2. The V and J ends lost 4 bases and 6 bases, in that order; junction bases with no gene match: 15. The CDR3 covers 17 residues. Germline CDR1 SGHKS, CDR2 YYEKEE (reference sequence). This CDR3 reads CASSGSSGTRERNEQFF. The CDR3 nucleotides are TGTGCCAGCAGCGGGAGCTCCGGGACTAGAGAGCGCAATGAGCAGTTCTTC.

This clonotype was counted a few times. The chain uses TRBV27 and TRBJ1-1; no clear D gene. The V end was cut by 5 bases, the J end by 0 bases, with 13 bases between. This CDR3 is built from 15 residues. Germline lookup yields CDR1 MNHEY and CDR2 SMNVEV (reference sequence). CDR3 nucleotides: TGTGCCAGCAGTGCATTAGGTCCGATGAACACTGAAGCTTTCTTT. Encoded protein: CASSALGPMNTEAFF.